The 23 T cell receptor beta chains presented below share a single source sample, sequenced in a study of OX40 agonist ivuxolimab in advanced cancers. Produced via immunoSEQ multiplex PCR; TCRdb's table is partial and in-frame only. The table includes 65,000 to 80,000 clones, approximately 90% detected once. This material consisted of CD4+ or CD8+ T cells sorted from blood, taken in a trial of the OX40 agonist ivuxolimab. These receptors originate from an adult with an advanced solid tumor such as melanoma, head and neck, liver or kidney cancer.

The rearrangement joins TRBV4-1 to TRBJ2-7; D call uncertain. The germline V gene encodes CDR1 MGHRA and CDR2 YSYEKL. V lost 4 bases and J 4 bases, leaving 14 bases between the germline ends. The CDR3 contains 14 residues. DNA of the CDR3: TGCGCCAGCAGCCCCGATACCGTCCGGTACGAGCAGTACTTC. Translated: CASSPDTVRYEQYF.

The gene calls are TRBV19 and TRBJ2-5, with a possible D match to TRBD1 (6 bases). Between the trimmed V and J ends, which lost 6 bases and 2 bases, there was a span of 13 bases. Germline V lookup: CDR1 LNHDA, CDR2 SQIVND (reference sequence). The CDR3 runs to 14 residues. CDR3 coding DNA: TGTGCCAGTAGGGGCAGGGGAAGGCAAGAGACCCAGTACTTC. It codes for CASRGRGRQETQYF.

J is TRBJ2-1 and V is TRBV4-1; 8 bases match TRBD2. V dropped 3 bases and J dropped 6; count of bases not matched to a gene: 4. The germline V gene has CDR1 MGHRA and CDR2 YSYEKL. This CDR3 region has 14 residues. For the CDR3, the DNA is TGCGCCAGCAGCCAGGGAAGCGGGAGCAATGAGCAGTTCTTC. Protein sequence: CASSQGSGSNEQFF.

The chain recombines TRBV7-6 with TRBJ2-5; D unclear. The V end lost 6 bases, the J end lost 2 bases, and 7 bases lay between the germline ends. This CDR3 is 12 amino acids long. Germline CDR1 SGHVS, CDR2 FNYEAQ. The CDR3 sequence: CASRSTQETQYF. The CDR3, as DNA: TGTGCCAGCAGAAGTACTCAAGAGACCCAGTACTTC.

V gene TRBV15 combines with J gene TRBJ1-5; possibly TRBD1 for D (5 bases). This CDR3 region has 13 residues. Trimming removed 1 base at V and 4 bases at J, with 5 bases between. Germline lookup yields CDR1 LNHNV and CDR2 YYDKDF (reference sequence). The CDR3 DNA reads TGTGCCACCAGCAGAGGGGGGAATCAGCCCCAGCATTTT. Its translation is CATSRGGNQPQHF.

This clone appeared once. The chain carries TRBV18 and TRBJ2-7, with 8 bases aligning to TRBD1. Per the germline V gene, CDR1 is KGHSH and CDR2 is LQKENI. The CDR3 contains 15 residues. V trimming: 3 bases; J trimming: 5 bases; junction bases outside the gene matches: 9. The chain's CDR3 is CASSPTGQVNNEQYF. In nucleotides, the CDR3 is TGTGCCAGCTCACCGACGGGACAGGTAAACAACGAGCAGTACTTC.

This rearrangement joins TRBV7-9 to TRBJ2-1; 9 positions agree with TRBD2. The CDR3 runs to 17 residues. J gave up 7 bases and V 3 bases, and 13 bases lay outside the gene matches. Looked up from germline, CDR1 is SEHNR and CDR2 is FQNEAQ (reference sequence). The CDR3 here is CASSLATLSGGGNEQFF. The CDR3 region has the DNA TGTGCCAGCAGCTTGGCCACGCTTAGCGGGGGAGGTAATGAGCAGTTCTTC.

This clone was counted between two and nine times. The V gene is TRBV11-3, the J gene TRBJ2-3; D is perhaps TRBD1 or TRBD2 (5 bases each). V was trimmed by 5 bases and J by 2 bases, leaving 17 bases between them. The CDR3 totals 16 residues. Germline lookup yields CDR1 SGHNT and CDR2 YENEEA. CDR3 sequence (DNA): TGTGCCAGCAGCCGCTCGGGGCCTGTCTTCACAGATACGCAGTATTTT. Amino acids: CASSRSGPVFTDTQYF.

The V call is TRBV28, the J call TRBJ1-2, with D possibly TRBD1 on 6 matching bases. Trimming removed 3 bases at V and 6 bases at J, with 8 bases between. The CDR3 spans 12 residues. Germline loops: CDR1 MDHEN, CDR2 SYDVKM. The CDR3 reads CASSFGGHGYTF. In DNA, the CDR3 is TGTGCCAGCAGTTTCGGGGGGCATGGCTACACCTTC.

CDR3 nucleotides: TGTGCCAGCAGTTCCCAGGGATTCACAGATACGCAGTATTTT. Translation gives CASSSQGFTDTQYF. This rearrangement joins TRBV7-2 to TRBJ2-3; possibly TRBD1 for D (5 bases). V dropped 6 bases and J dropped 2 bases, with 12 bases sitting between them. The V gene's germline CDR1 is SGHTA and CDR2 FQGNSA. There are 14 residues in the CDR3.

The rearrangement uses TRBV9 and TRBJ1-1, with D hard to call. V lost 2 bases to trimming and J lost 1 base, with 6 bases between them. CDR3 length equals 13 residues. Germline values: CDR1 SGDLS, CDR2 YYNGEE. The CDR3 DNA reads TGTGCCAGCAGCGTGCAGGCGAACACTGAAGCTTTCTTT. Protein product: CASSVQANTEAFF.

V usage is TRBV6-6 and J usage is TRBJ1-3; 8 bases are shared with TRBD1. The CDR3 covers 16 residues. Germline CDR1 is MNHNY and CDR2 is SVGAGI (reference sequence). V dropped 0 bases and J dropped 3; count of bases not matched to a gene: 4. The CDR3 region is CASSYSTGVSGNTIYF. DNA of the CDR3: TGTGCCAGCAGTTACTCGACAGGGGTTAGTGGAAACACCATATATTTT.

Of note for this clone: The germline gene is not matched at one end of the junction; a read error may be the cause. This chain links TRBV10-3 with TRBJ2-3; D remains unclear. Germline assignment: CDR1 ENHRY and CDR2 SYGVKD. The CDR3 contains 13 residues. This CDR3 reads CAISDNKADMQYF. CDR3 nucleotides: TGTGCCATCAGTGACAACAAAGCAGATATGCAGTATTTT.

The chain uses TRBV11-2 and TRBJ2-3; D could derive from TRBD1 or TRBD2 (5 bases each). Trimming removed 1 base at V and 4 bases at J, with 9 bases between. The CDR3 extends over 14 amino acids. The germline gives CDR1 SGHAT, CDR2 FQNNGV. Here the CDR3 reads CASSLVGDADTQYF. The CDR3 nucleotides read TGTGCCAGCAGCTTAGTAGGGGACGCAGATACGCAGTATTTT.

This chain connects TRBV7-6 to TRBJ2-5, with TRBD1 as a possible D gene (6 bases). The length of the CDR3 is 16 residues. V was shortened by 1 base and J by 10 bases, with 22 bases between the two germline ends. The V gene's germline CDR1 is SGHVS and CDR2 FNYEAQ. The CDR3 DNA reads TGTGCCAGCAGCTTAGTGTTCTCAGGCAGGGGTGAGGACCAGTACTTC. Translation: CASSLVFSGRGEDQYF. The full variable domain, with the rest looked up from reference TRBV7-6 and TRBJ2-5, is GAGVSQSPRYKVTKRGQDVALRCDPISGHVSLYWYRQALGQGPEFLTYFNYEAQQDKSGLPNDRFSAERPEGSISTLTIQRTEQRDSAMYRCASSLVFSGRGEDQYFGPGTRLLVL.

The CDR3 DNA reads as TGTGCCAGCAGCGCCCTGGTCGCGGGGCTACAGTTCTTC. This translates into CASSALVAGLQFF. The chain combines TRBV9 with TRBJ2-1, with D tentatively TRBD2 (6 bases). The germline V gene has CDR1 SGDLS and CDR2 YYNGEE. Trimming pared 3 bases from V and 13 bases from J, leaving 17 bases between. The CDR3 has 13 residues. Based on the CDR3 plus reference TRBV9 and TRBJ2-1, the full variable domain is DSGVTQTPKHLITATGQRVTLRCSPRSGDLSVYWYQQSLDQGLQFLIQYYNGEERAKGNILERFSAQQFPDLHSELNLSSLELGDSALYFCASSALVAGLQFFGPGTRLTVL.

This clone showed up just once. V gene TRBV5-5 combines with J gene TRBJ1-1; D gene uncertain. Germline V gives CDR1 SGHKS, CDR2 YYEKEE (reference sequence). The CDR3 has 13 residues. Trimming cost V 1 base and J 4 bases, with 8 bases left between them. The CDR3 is CASSLTARTEAFF. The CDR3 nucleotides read TGTGCCAGCAGCTTGACAGCTCGCACTGAAGCTTTCTTT.

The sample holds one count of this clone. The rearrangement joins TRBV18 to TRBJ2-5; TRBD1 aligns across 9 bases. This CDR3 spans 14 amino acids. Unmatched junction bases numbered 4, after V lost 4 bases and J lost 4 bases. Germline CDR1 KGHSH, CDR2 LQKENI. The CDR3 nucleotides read TGTGCCAGCTCACTTGGGACAGGGCGAGAGACCCAGTACTTC. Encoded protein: CASSLGTGRETQYF.

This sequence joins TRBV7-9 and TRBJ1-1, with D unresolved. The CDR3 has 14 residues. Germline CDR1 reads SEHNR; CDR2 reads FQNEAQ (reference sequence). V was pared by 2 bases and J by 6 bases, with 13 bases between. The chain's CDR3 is CASSLFYSGAEAFF. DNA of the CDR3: TGTGCCAGCAGCTTATTTTATTCTGGGGCTGAAGCTTTCTTT.

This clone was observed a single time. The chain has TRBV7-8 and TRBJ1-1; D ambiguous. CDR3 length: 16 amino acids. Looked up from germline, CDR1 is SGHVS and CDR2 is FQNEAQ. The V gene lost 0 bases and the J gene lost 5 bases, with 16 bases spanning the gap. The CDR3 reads CASSLAGPGWRTEAFF. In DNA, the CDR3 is TGTGCCAGCAGCTTAGCGGGTCCGGGCTGGAGGACTGAAGCTTTCTTT.

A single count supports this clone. The CDR3 nucleotides read TGTGCCAGCAGTATAATCGGGACACTCTTGCAAAAACTGTTTTTT. Translation gives CASSIIGTLLQKLFF. The chain uses TRBV28 and TRBJ1-4, with a tentative D call TRBD1 (6 bases). The germline V gene has CDR1 MDHEN and CDR2 SYDVKM. There are 15 residues in the CDR3. V was pared by 5 bases and J by 9 bases, with 19 bases between.

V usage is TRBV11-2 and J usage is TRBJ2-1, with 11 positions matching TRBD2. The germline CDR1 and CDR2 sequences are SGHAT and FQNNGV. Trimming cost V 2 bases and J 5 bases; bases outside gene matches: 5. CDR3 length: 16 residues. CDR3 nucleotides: TGTGCCAGCAGCTTAAACCTAGCGGGAGGTAACAATGAGCAGTTCTTC. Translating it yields CASSLNLAGGNNEQFF.

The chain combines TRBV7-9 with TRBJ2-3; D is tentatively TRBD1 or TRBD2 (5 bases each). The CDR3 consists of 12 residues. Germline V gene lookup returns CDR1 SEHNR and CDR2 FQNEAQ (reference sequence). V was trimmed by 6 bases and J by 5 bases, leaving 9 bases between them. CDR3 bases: TGTGCCAGCAGGGGTGGGGGAGATACGCAGTATTTT. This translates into CASRGGGDTQYF.